Presented here are 27 T cell receptor beta chains from one specimen sequenced in a study of control samples from healthy donors and cancer patients. The repertoire was sequenced with immunoSEQ multiplex PCR; TCRdb's copy has only in-frame clones and lacks some. The repertoire holds roughly 30,000 clones, nearly 90% seen once, with about 3.9% in the top ten. Sequences were obtained from formalin-fixed, paraffin-embedded tissue. The receptors shown here come from a female donor with melanoma.

The V and J genes are TRBV7-9 and TRBJ2-1; 11 bases line up with TRBD2. The V gene end was trimmed by 4 bases and the J gene end by 9 bases; junction bases not matched to a gene: 8. The CDR3 loop spans 15 amino acids. The germline V gene has CDR1 SEHNR and CDR2 FQNEAQ (reference sequence). The CDR3 DNA sequence: TGTGCCAGCAGCTCCCTCTCTAGCGGGAGGATTGAGCAGTTCTTC. Protein: CASSSLSSGRIEQFF.

V gene TRBV18 combines with J gene TRBJ2-3, with TRBD1 matching over 10 bases. In germline, CDR1 is KGHSH, CDR2 LQKENI. The CDR3 has 13 residues. V shed 3 bases and J 14 bases; nucleotides not matched to a gene: 8. CDR3 nucleotides: TGTGCCAGCTCACCGCGGGACAGGGGTTTTGCGTATTTT. It is translated as CASSPRDRGFAYF.

V and J are TRBV10-2 and TRBJ2-7; TRBD1 agrees at 8 bases. V lost 6 bases to trimming and J lost 2 bases; unmatched junction nucleotides: 9. Germline assignment: CDR1 WSHSY and CDR2 SAAADI. CDR3 size: 15 residues. Written as DNA, the CDR3 is TGCGCCAGCAGGGACCGGGACAGGTGGACCTACGAGCAGTACTTC. It encodes CASRDRDRWTYEQYF.

This clone was picked up a small number of times. V gene TRBV7-8 combines with J gene TRBJ1-2, with 7 bases matching TRBD1. The ends lost 5 bases at V and 2 bases at J; junction bases unmatched: 8. Germline V CDR1 and CDR2: SGHVS, FQNEAQ. The CDR3 has 15 residues. The CDR3 DNA reads as TGTGCCAGCAGCCCACGGGGGGGACAGAACTATGGCTACACCTTC. Translated: CASSPRGGQNYGYTF.

The chain is built from TRBV5-4 and TRBJ1-2; D is unresolved. This CDR3 has 14 residues. Germline V gene data show CDR1 as SGHNT and CDR2 as YYREEE (reference sequence). V gave up 4 bases and J gave up 5 bases, with 15 bases separating them. CDR3 in amino acids: CASSPGLVDYGYTF. The CDR3 coding sequence is TGTGCCAGCAGCCCAGGACTGGTCGATTATGGCTACACCTTC.

The chain uses TRBV19 and TRBJ1-5, with 9 nucleotides matching TRBD1. J gave up 8 bases and V 7 bases, and 12 bases lay outside the gene matches. The CDR3 consists of 15 residues. CDR1 and CDR2 from the germline V gene are LNHDA and SQIVND (reference sequence). CDR3 residues: CASTLQGAGGKPQHF. CDR3 bases: TGTGCCAGTACCTTACAGGGGGCAGGGGGCAAGCCCCAGCATTTT. Filled out from reference TRBV19 and TRBJ1-5, the complete variable domain reads DGGITQSPKYLFRKEGQNVTLSCEQNLNHDAMYWYRQDPGQGLRLIYYSQIVNDFQKGDIAEGYSVSREKKESFPLTVTSAQKNPTAFYLCASTLQGAGGKPQHFGDGTRLSIL.

The chain is built from TRBV20-1 and TRBJ1-4; D uncertain. Trimming stripped 5 bases from V and 13 bases from J, with 5 bases between. The CDR3 runs to 8 residues. The germline V gene encodes CDR1 DFQATT and CDR2 SNEGSKA (reference sequence). CDR3 sequence (DNA): TGCAGTGCTTATGGACTGTTTTTT. Encoded protein: CSAYGLFF.

The CDR3 DNA sequence: TGTGCCAGCAGTACCTCCGGGGAGCTGTTTTTT. As protein: CASSTSGELFF. This chain connects TRBV12-3 or TRBV12-4 to TRBJ2-2; D ambiguous. Trimming cost V 5 bases and J 6 bases, with 4 bases left between them. The CDR3 spans 11 residues.

This chain links TRBV6-6 with TRBJ1-4; possible D gene TRBD1, 6 bases. The V end was cut by 6 bases, the J end by 4 bases, with 15 bases between. The CDR3 runs 15 residues. Germline V lookup: CDR1 MNHNY, CDR2 SVGAGI (reference sequence). Here the CDR3 reads CASSQSRGGNEKLFF. The DNA of the CDR3 is TGTGCCAGCAGCCAGAGCAGGGGAGGTAATGAAAAACTGTTTTTT.

The chain couples TRBV12-3 or TRBV12-4 to TRBJ1-5, with no clear D. The CDR3 is made up of 13 amino acids. V was cut by 2 bases and J by 4 bases, with 6 bases left in between. CDR3 DNA: TGTGCCAGCAGTTTAACGTCTAATCAGCCCCAGCATTTT. Translation: CASSLTSNQPQHF.

With respect to this clone: One junction end does not reproduce the germline sequence, and a read error may be involved. The V gene is TRBV11-1, the J gene TRBJ2-1; TRBD2 matches at 13 bases. This CDR3 is built from 16 residues. Germline V lookup: CDR1 SGHAT, CDR2 FQDESV (reference sequence). The CDR3: CASNLGTSGTHNEQFF. CDR3 nucleotides: TGTGCCAGCAACTTAGGGACTAGCGGGACTCACAATGAGCAGTTCTTC. The full variable domain, its missing parts supplied by reference TRBV11-1 and TRBJ2-1, is EAEVAQSPRYKITEKSQAVAFWCDPISGHATLYWYRQILGQGPELLVQFQDESVVDDSQLPKDRFSAERLKGVDSTLKIQPAELGDSAMYLCASNLGTSGTHNEQFFGPGTRLTVL.

The chain links TRBV15 to TRBJ2-1; 10 nucleotides line up with TRBD2. The junction had 14 bases not matched to a gene; V was cut back by 5 bases and J by 10 bases. Germline V gene sequence: CDR1 LNHNV, CDR2 YYDKDF (reference sequence). The CDR3 sequence is 16 residues long. This chain's CDR3 is CATSSAPSGRSGEQFF. For the CDR3, the DNA is TGTGCCACCAGCTCAGCCCCTAGCGGGAGATCCGGAGAGCAGTTCTTC.

This chain connects TRBV15 to TRBJ1-4; D gene ambiguous. Trimming took 1 base from V and 5 from J, leaving 5 bases between them. CDR1 is LNHNV and CDR2 is YYDKDF in the germline V gene (reference sequence). The CDR3 covers 13 residues. CDR3 residues: CATSRATNEKLFF. CDR3 sequence (DNA): TGTGCCACCAGCAGAGCCACGAATGAAAAACTGTTTTTT.

The chain is built from TRBV19 and TRBJ1-2; the match to TRBD1 covers 10 bases. The V segment lost 6 bases and the J segment 3 bases; nucleotides outside the gene matches: 10. Germline CDR1 is LNHDA and CDR2 is SQIVND (reference sequence). There are 16 residues in the CDR3. The CDR3 region is CASRRHRGQGDYGYTF. In DNA form, the CDR3 reads TGTGCCAGTAGGCGACATCGAGGACAGGGGGACTATGGCTACACCTTC.

The chain uses TRBV7-3 and TRBJ2-2; D not certain. The CDR3 loop spans 13 amino acids. Germline CDR1 and CDR2: SGHTA and FQGTGA. V lost 3 bases and J 4 bases, leaving 6 bases between the germline ends. Here the CDR3 DNA reads TGTGCCAGCAGCTTGGGCGGCACCGGGGAGCTGTTTTTT. It specifies CASSLGGTGELFF. Based on the CDR3 plus reference TRBV7-3 and TRBJ2-2, the full variable domain is GAGVSQTPSNKVTEKGKYVELRCDPISGHTALYWYRQSLGQGPEFLIYFQGTGAADDSGLPNDRFFAVRPEGSVSTLKIQRTERGDSAVYLCASSLGGTGELFFGEGSRLTVL.

The rearrangement uses TRBV10-3 and TRBJ1-1; D call uncertain. V lost 6 bases to trimming and J lost 0 bases, with 8 bases between them. The CDR3 runs 13 residues. Germline V gene lookup returns CDR1 ENHRY and CDR2 SYGVKD. CDR3 region: CAIRPFLNTEAFF. CDR3 nucleotide sequence: TGTGCCATCAGACCTTTCCTGAACACTGAAGCTTTCTTT.

The rearrangement uses TRBV7-2 and TRBJ2-5, with no clear D. V lost 2 bases to trimming and J lost 9 bases, with 25 bases between them. This CDR3 has 17 amino acids. Germline assignment: CDR1 SGHTA and CDR2 FQGNSA. CDR3 region: CASSLLGTPGGKVAQYF. The CDR3 bases are TGTGCCAGCAGCTTATTGGGCACCCCGGGCGGTAAGGTGGCCCAGTACTTC.

The rearrangement joins TRBV10-3 to TRBJ1-3; possible D gene TRBD1, 5 bases. The CDR3 is 14 amino acids. Germline CDR1 and CDR2: ENHRY and SYGVKD. V lost 2 bases, J lost 4 bases, and 9 bases lay in between. The CDR3 region has the DNA TGTGCCATCAGTGAGAGGGGCCCAGGAAACACCATATATTTT. Encoded protein: CAISERGPGNTIYF.

This chain uses TRBV19 with TRBJ1-2; perhaps TRBD1 as D (6 bases). V lost 8 bases and J 4 bases, leaving 17 bases between the germline ends. The CDR3 is 14 amino acids. Germline CDR1 and CDR2: LNHDA and SQIVND (reference sequence). As DNA, the CDR3 is TGTGCCAGTGGAGGAGGGGGGGGATTCTATGGCTACACCTTC. Residues: CASGGGGGFYGYTF.

This chain connects TRBV27 to TRBJ1-1; D is ambiguous. V shed 5 bases and J shed 3 bases, with 16 bases lying between them. CDR1 is MNHEY, CDR2 SMNVEV, per germline (reference sequence). This CDR3 region has 15 residues. The CDR3: CASSLRAPRYTEAFF. Here the CDR3 DNA reads TGTGCCAGCAGTCTAAGGGCTCCCAGGTACACTGAAGCTTTCTTT.

The chain combines TRBV15 with TRBJ2-7, with TRBD2 matching 11 bases. The CDR3 runs to 15 residues. With 6 bases clipped from V and 5 bases from J, the junction kept 9 bases outside the gene matches. Germline V gene lookup returns CDR1 LNHNV and CDR2 YYDKDF (reference sequence). CDR3 residues: CATSPTSGSRDEQYF. In DNA form, the CDR3 reads TGTGCCACCAGTCCTACTAGCGGGAGTCGGGACGAGCAGTACTTC.

This chain uses TRBV6-2 or TRBV6-3 with TRBJ2-7; D assignment may be TRBD1 or TRBD2 (5 bases each). CDR3 size: 18 residues. The V end lost 6 bases, the J end lost 2 bases, and 26 bases lay between the germline ends. Germline CDR1 and CDR2: MNHEY and SVGEGT. The CDR3 DNA is TGTGCCAGCAGCTCCCCTCCGGGACGGAATACGAAGCCCTACGAGCAGTACTTC. Protein product: CASSSPPGRNTKPYEQYF.

The CDR3 protein is CASSGQEGGTEAFF. CDR3 DNA sequence: TGTGCCAGCAGCGGACAGGAGGGGGGCACTGAAGCTTTCTTT. This chain uses TRBV14 with TRBJ1-1; 7 bases align to TRBD1. CDR1 SGHDN and CDR2 FVKESK come from the germline V gene. The CDR3 runs to 14 residues. J was trimmed by 4 bases and V by 5 bases; bases with no gene match: 7. The full variable domain, completed using reference TRBV14 and TRBJ1-1, is EAGVTQFPSHSVIEKGQTVTLRCDPISGHDNLYWYRRVMGKEIKFLLHFVKESKQDESGMPNNRFLAERTGGTYSTLKVQPAELEDSGVYFCASSGQEGGTEAFFGQGTRLTVV.

The chain carries TRBV10-2 and TRBJ2-4; D might be TRBD2 (5 bases). This CDR3 is 14 amino acids long. Between the trimmed V and J ends, which lost 5 bases and 0 bases, there was a span of 8 bases. Germline V gene sequence: CDR1 WSHSY, CDR2 SAAADI. This CDR3 reads CASSKREAKNIQYF. The CDR3 region has the DNA TGCGCCAGCAGTAAGAGGGAAGCCAAAAACATTCAGTACTTC.

The chain uses TRBV11-2 and TRBJ1-6; the D gene is possibly TRBD1 (6 bases). Germline V gene data show CDR1 as SGHAT and CDR2 as FQNNGV. Trimming removed 5 bases at V and 1 base at J, with 15 bases between. CDR3 length: 17 amino acids. CDR3 in amino acids: CASSRQPGQSYNSPLHF. The CDR3 DNA reads TGTGCCAGCAGCCGGCAACCGGGACAATCCTATAATTCACCCCTCCACTTT.

The V gene is TRBV18, the J gene TRBJ2-7, with unresolved D. This CDR3 has 12 residues. From germline, CDR1 is KGHSH and CDR2 LQKENI. V shed 3 bases and J shed 5 bases, with 8 bases lying between them. The DNA of the CDR3 is TGTGCCAGCTCACCCTCGATCCACGAGCAGTACTTC. Encoded protein: CASSPSIHEQYF. The full variable domain, rest sourced from reference TRBV18 and TRBJ2-7, is NAGVMQNPRHLVRRRGQEARLRCSPMKGHSHVYWYRQLPEEGLKFMVYLQKENIIDESGMPKERFSAEFPKEGPSILRIQQVVRGDSAAYFCASSPSIHEQYFGPGTRLTVT.

This clone was found a few times. The V gene is TRBV27, the J gene TRBJ2-3; 13 bases line up with TRBD2. Unmatched junction bases numbered 3, after V lost 7 bases and J lost 5 bases. Germline V CDR1 and CDR2: MNHEY, SMNVEV (reference sequence). This CDR3 contains 14 residues. For the CDR3, the DNA is TGTGCCAGCAAACTAGCGGGAGGGGGAGATACGCAGTATTTT. Translation: CASKLAGGGDTQYF.